Listed below are T cell receptor beta chains from one sample, sequenced in a study of blood T cell repertoires in COVID-19. Sequencing was performed with immunoSEQ multiplex PCR; in TCRdb, only in-frame clones are kept and a portion is missing. Altogether 100,000 to 150,000 clones are present, around four fifths being singletons, with the ten largest covering about 5.5%. What was sequenced was peripheral blood. These receptors all stem from an elderly man with COVID-19, enrolled during active disease. Each CDR3 is given with its conserved first and last residue. A D gene is named only where the DNA matches it firmly. The listing skips clone size in some rows; elsewhere it reads once, few, many or a size class.

V gene,D gene,J gene,clone size,CDR3 DNA,CDR3 protein
TRBV9,TRBD2,TRBJ2-3,-,TGTGCCAGCAGCGTAGGGACTAGCCCTGGGGATACGCAGTATTTT,CASSVGTSPGDTQYF
TRBV6-6,-,TRBJ1-3,-,TGTGCCAGCACGGGGAGCTACTCTGGAAACACCATATATTTT,CASTGSYSGNTIYF
TRBV4-3,TRBD1,TRBJ2-1,-,TGCGCCAGCAGCCAAGCTGTTAGCCGGGACAGCTACAATGAGCAGTTCTTC,CASSQAVSRDSYNEQFF
TRBV4-1,TRBD1,TRBJ1-2,-,TGCGCCAGCAGCCAACTTACAGGGGATGGCTACACCTTC,CASSQLTGDGYTF
TRBV28,-,TRBJ1-4,-,TGTGCTAGTTTTATGGGGGGGCGCGACGAAAAACTGTTTTTT,CASFMGGRDEKLFF
TRBV9,-,TRBJ2-7,-,TGTGCCAGCAGCGGTGGTAGCTACGCCTACGAGCAGTACTTC,CASSGGSYAYEQYF
TRBV9,-,TRBJ2-2,-,TGTGCCAGCTCCCGATCAGGGGCGGCCGGGGAGCTGTTTTTT,CASSRSGAAGELFF
TRBV2,-,TRBJ1-5,-,TGTGCCAGCAGTGAACAGGGGCCTTATAGCAATCAGCCCCAGCATTTT,CASSEQGPYSNQPQHF
TRBV10-3,-,TRBJ2-1,-,TGTGCCATCAGTGACGGGCTAGCCGACAATGAGCAGTTCTTC,CAISDGLADNEQFF
TRBV5-1,TRBD1,TRBJ1-1,few,TGCGCCAGCAGCAGGACACAGGGGGACACTGAAGCTTTCTTT,CASSRTQGDTEAFF
TRBV14,-,TRBJ2-7,few,TGTGCCAGCAGTCAACACCAGTCCTCCTACGAGCAGTACTTC,CASSQHQSSYEQYF
TRBV7-2,TRBD2,TRBJ2-5,few,TGTGCCAGCAGCTTAGACGGCGGGAGAGAGACCCAGTACTTC,CASSLDGGRETQYF
TRBV11-2,TRBD2,TRBJ2-4,-,TGTGCCAGCAGCTTAAGTCTAGCGGGAGGCCGGGCCAAAAACATTCAGTACTTC,CASSLSLAGGRAKNIQYF
TRBV15,-,TRBJ2-2,-,TGTGCCACCGCAGGGCAGGGGAAGACCGGGGAGCTGTTTTTT,CATAGQGKTGELFF
TRBV5-1,TRBD1,TRBJ2-1,-,TGCGCCAGCAGCTTTGGGCCGGACAGGCCAAGGGATGAGCAGTTCTTC,CASSFGPDRPRDEQFF
TRBV13,TRBD1,TRBJ2-7,-,TGTGCCAGCAGTTTGGGACAGGGTGGATACGAGCAGTACTTC,CASSLGQGGYEQYF
TRBV10-3,-,TRBJ1-5,-,TGTGCCATCAGTGCAGGGCTAGACCATCAGCCCCAGCATTTT,CAISAGLDHQPQHF
TRBV19,TRBD2,TRBJ2-1,once,TGTGCCAGTAGTATCGGGACTAGCGGGAGGATCTACAATGAGCAGTTCTTC,CASSIGTSGRIYNEQFF
TRBV6-5,-,TRBJ1-2,-,TGTGCCAGCAGTTACTTTTACAGGGAGAGCTATGGCTACACCTTC,CASSYFYRESYGYTF
TRBV2,-,TRBJ2-5,-,TGTGCCAGCATCCGAGAGAGAGAAGAGACCCAGTACTTC,CASIREREETQYF
TRBV7-6,TRBD2,TRBJ2-5,-,TGTGCCAGCAGCGCAGGGGGACTAGCGGTGTGGGAGACCCAGTACTTC,CASSAGGLAVWETQYF
TRBV3-1/TRBV3-2,TRBD2,TRBJ2-5,few,TGTGCCAGCAGCCAAGGGAAAGTAGGACTAGCGGGACCCTACCAAGAGACCCAGTACTTC,CASSQGKVGLAGPYQETQYF
TRBV28,-,TRBJ1-2,-,TGTGCCAGCAGCTCTGGGGGCCTGGAAATAGGCTACACCTTC,CASSSGGLEIGYTF
TRBV30,TRBD1,TRBJ1-4,-,TGTGCCTTCTCAAAGGGGGCGGATGAAAAACTGTTTTTT,CAFSKGADEKLFF
TRBV28,-,TRBJ1-3,-,TGTGCCAGCAGTTCGGATAAGCGGTTCTCTGGAAACACCATATATTTT,CASSSDKRFSGNTIYF
TRBV5-1,-,TRBJ1-4,-,TGCGCCAGCAGCTTGGGAGGTGAAAAACTGTTTTTT,CASSLGGEKLFF
TRBV10-3,TRBD1,TRBJ1-5,-,TGTGCCATCAGCCCAGGGGGGAATCAGCCCCAGCATTTT,CAISPGGNQPQHF
TRBV18,-,TRBJ2-7,-,TGTGCCAGCTCACCACGGGGGGGCGGCGAGCAGTACTTC,CASSPRGGGEQYF
TRBV2,TRBD1,TRBJ2-7,-,TGTGCCAGCAAAGGCAGGGGGTACCACGAGCAGTACTTC,CASKGRGYHEQYF
TRBV18,-,TRBJ2-7,-,TGTGCCAGCTCAGCTGGACAGAGCTCCTACGAGCAGTACTTC,CASSAGQSSYEQYF
TRBV14,-,TRBJ1-1,-,TGTGCCAGCAGCCAAGTAAAACCATTGACTCCTGAAGCTTTCTTT,CASSQVKPLTPEAFF
TRBV5-5,TRBD2,TRBJ2-5,-,TGTGCCAGCAGCTTGGAGGGGCTAGCGGGGGGCAGGGCCCAGTACTTC,CASSLEGLAGGRAQYF
TRBV7-2,TRBD1,TRBJ2-7,-,TGTGCCAGCAGCTTCGCCGGGACAGGATCCTACGAGCAGTACTTC,CASSFAGTGSYEQYF
TRBV19,-,TRBJ1-3,-,TGTGCCAGTAGTTCGTTGGCCTCTGGAAACACCATATATTTT,CASSSLASGNTIYF
TRBV6-6,TRBD2,TRBJ2-7,few,TGTGCCAGCAGTTACGCTAGCGGGTGGTTCTACGAGCAGTACTTC,CASSYASGWFYEQYF
TRBV19,TRBD1,TRBJ1-5,-,TGTGCCAGTAGTATAGATCTGTGGGGGGACAGGCCTTATAGCAATCAGCCCCAGCATTTT,CASSIDLWGDRPYSNQPQHF
TRBV9,-,TRBJ2-7,-,TGTGCCAGCAGCGTAGAGGACAGTTCCTACGAGCAGTACTTC,CASSVEDSSYEQYF
TRBV5-5,TRBD1,TRBJ2-5,-,TGTGCCAGCAGCTGGACAGGGAAAGAGACCCAGTACTTC,CASSWTGKETQYF
TRBV4-2,TRBD2,TRBJ2-5,-,TGTGCCAGCAGCCAAGACTGGAGCGGGGACGCCAGAGGGACCCAGTACTTC,CASSQDWSGDARGTQYF
TRBV5-1,-,TRBJ1-1,-,TGCGCCAGCAGCTTGGAGGAGCGGGGGACTGAAGCTTTCTTT,CASSLEERGTEAFF
TRBV6-2/TRBV6-3,TRBD1,TRBJ2-1,-,TGTGCCAGCAGTTTGGGACAGGAGTACAATGAGCAGTTCTTC,CASSLGQEYNEQFF
TRBV3-1/TRBV3-2,-,TRBJ2-1,-,TGTGCCAGCAGCCAAGCGAATGAGCAGTTCTTC,CASSQANEQFF
TRBV6-5,-,TRBJ1-1,-,TGTGCCAGCAGTCTGCTGTCAGATATGAACACTGAAGCTTTCTTT,CASSLLSDMNTEAFF
TRBV28,-,TRBJ2-3,-,TGTGCCAGCAGTTCGTCAGTAGATACGCAGTATTTT,CASSSSVDTQYF
TRBV12-5,-,TRBJ2-1,-,TGTGCTAGTGGTTTGGCTGGCATCAATGAGCAGTTCTTC,CASGLAGINEQFF
TRBV25-1,TRBD2,TRBJ2-1,-,TGTGCCAGCAGTGCGGGAGGGAATGAGCAGTTCTTC,CASSAGGNEQFF
TRBV19,-,TRBJ2-3,-,TGTGCCAGTAGTATATCCAGGGGAGGGGCAGATACGCAGTATTTT,CASSISRGGADTQYF
TRBV7-3,-,TRBJ2-5,-,TGTGCCAGCAGCCTTTCAGGGGGAGGATTACAAGAGACCCAGTACTTC,CASSLSGGGLQETQYF
TRBV6-5,-,TRBJ2-3,-,TGTGCCAGCCAAGGGGGTGACACAGATACGCAGTATTTT,CASQGGDTDTQYF
TRBV21-1,-,TRBJ2-5,few,TGTGCCAGCAGCAGAACAGGGCTGCAAGAGACCCAGTACTTC,CASSRTGLQETQYF
TRBV6-2/TRBV6-3,TRBD2,TRBJ2-3,-,TGTGCCAGCAGTCCAACCCTACTACTAGCGCGTGACGCAGATACGCAGTATTTT,CASSPTLLLARDADTQYF
TRBV18,-,TRBJ2-7,-,TGTGCCAGCTCATGGAGCCCCTACGAGCAGTACTTC,CASSWSPYEQYF
TRBV13,-,TRBJ1-5,-,TGTGCCAGCAGCTTTCAGGGCAATCAGCCCCAGCATTTT,CASSFQGNQPQHF
TRBV29-1,TRBD2,TRBJ2-3,-,TGCAGCGTACCCCAGGGCCCCGGGGGGAAAGATACGCAGTATTTT,CSVPQGPGGKDTQYF
TRBV6-6,TRBD1,TRBJ1-5,once,TGTGCCAGCAGTCGCGACAGGGGAAGAGGGCAGCCCCAGCATTTT,CASSRDRGRGQPQHF